These 5 T cell receptor beta chains share one sample of origin, sequenced in a study of CD8 T cells in Susac syndrome. An amount of RNA that ranged from roughly 0.5 to 1 ug was reverse transcribed with random hexamers. TCRdb ran MiXCR on the immunoSEQ multiplex PCR reads and lists one entry per CDR3 protein. The repertoire holds roughly 1,400 distinct CDR3 sequences, 65% to 70% seen once, with roughly a quarter in the top ten. Given that CD62L sheds upon thawing, staining for CD27 and CD45RA defined the memory subsets used for TEMRA sorting. The specimen was CD8+ TEMRA cells from PBMCs. Indicated subset: FACS-sorted terminally differentiated effector memory CD8+ T cells re-expressing CD45RA (CD8+ TEMRA). These receptors originate from a human donor with Susac syndrome.

The rearrangement uses TRBV7-9 and TRBJ2-6; D unclear. The CDR3 contains 12 residues. Trimming stripped 3 bases from V and 3 bases from J, with 0 bases between. Looked up from germline, CDR1 is SEHNR and CDR2 is FQNEAQ (reference sequence). DNA for the CDR3: TGTGCCAGCAGCTTTGGGGCCAACGTCCTGACTTTC. As protein: CASSFGANVLTF.

V gene TRBV28 combines with J gene TRBJ1-2; D is unclear. The V end lost 10 bases, the J end lost 8 bases, and 26 bases lay between the germline ends. This CDR3 is built from 15 residues. Looked up from germline, CDR1 is MDHEN and CDR2 is SYDVKM. CDR3 sequence: CAIAEINGEGLGYTF. In DNA, the CDR3 is TGTGCCATTGCCGAAATAAACGGGGAAGGGTTGGGCTACACCTTC.

The chain joins TRBV28 to TRBJ1-6, with D tentatively TRBD1 (6 bases). The V end lost 2 bases, the J end lost 7 bases, and 21 bases lay between the germline ends. The CDR3 loop spans 18 amino acids. Germline CDR1 reads MDHEN; CDR2 reads SYDVKM. The CDR3 DNA sequence: TGTGCCAGCAGTTTACCCCCAGGGACAAAAGCCCCGAATTCACCCCTCCACTTT. This encodes CASSLPPGTKAPNSPLHF.

The chain links TRBV7-9 to TRBJ2-6; D remains ambiguous. Germline V gene lookup returns CDR1 SEHNR and CDR2 FQNEAQ (reference sequence). The CDR3 runs 19 residues. V was clipped by 1 base and J by 3 bases, with 19 bases between them. The CDR3 coding sequence is TGTGCCAGCAGCTTAGAGGGCTGGGATTCCCAGTTTGGGGCCAACGTCCTGACTTTC. It yields the protein CASSLEGWDSQFGANVLTF.

This clonotype was observed a few times. The V call is TRBV9, the J call TRBJ2-5, with 10 bases lining up with TRBD2. Germline V gene lookup returns CDR1 SGDLS and CDR2 YYNGEE. Trimming took 3 bases from V and 3 from J; bases not matched to a gene: 5. The CDR3 loop spans 15 amino acids. The CDR3 region has the DNA TGTGCCAGCAGCGCTACCGGGACTAGCGAAGAGACCCAGTACTTC. Residues: CASSATGTSEETQYF. The variable domain in full, with the rest retrieved from reference TRBV9 and TRBJ2-5, is DSGVTQTPKHLITATGQRVTLRCSPRSGDLSVYWYQQSLDQGLQFLIQYYNGEERAKGNILERFSAQQFPDLHSELNLSSLELGDSALYFCASSATGTSEETQYFGPGTRLLVL.